These 17 T cell receptor beta chains were all obtained from the same sample, sequenced in a study of blood T cell repertoires in COVID-19. Measured with immunoSEQ multiplex PCR; TCRdb has only the in-frame clones, and not every one. This table holds roughly 200,000 clones, about 88% found once. Source material: PBMCs or T cells enriched from blood (not recorded which). These receptors all come from a woman aged 30 to 39 who had recovered from COVID-19.

The CDR3 spells CASSPRTSGSYEQYF. DNA of the CDR3: TGTGCCAGCAGCCCCAGGACTAGCGGGTCCTACGAGCAGTACTTC. This chain links TRBV7-9 with TRBJ2-7; TRBD2 aligns across 11 bases. The CDR3 has 15 amino acids. J was trimmed by 1 base and V by 5 bases; bases with no gene match: 4. CDR1 is SEHNR and CDR2 is FQNEAQ in the germline V gene (reference sequence).

To note about this clone: One end of the junction is discordant with germline, which a read error may explain. The V gene is TRBV7-7, the J gene TRBJ2-2, with 8 bases that match TRBD1. This CDR3 comprises 17 residues. Germline values: CDR1 SSHAT, CDR2 FNYEAQ (reference sequence). This CDR3 is CASSLEAGGPNTGELFF. CDR3 sequence (DNA): TGTGCTAGCAGCTTGGAGGCAGGGGGCCCAAACACCGGGGAGCTGTTTTTT.

The V call is TRBV20-1, the J call TRBJ2-7; D is perhaps TRBD1 (6 bases). From germline, CDR1 is DFQATT and CDR2 SNEGSKA (reference sequence). There are 11 residues in the CDR3. V was cut by 5 bases and J by 10 bases, with 15 bases left in between. CDR3 sequence reads: CSASFDRFQYF. The DNA of the CDR3 is TGCAGTGCTTCCTTCGACAGGTTCCAGTACTTC.

The CDR3 reads CASSLVPPGLGGAAGELFF. The CDR3 bases are TGTGCCAGCAGCTTAGTACCCCCCGGGTTAGGGGGGGCGGCCGGGGAGCTGTTTTTT. This rearrangement joins TRBV7-2 to TRBJ2-2, with D possibly TRBD2 on 7 matching bases. CDR3 length: 19 amino acids. The germline CDR1 and CDR2 sequences are SGHTA and FQGNSA. Trimming cost V 1 base and J 6 bases, with 24 bases left between them.

The CDR3 DNA is TGTGCCAGCCGGAGGGAGGTCGGTACTGAAGCTTTCTTT. Translated, it gives CASRREVGTEAFF. The rearrangement links TRBV27 to TRBJ1-1, with unresolved D. CDR1 MNHEY and CDR2 SMNVEV come from the germline V gene (reference sequence). V was cut by 8 bases and J by 5 bases, with 15 bases left in between. The length of the CDR3 is 13 residues.

Details on this clone: Distinct nucleotide sequences in the sample also encode this CDR3. In nucleotides, the CDR3 is TGCGCCAGCAGCTTTACAGGGGGGAATGAAAAACTGTTTTTT. Residues: CASSFTGGNEKLFF. This chain connects TRBV5-1 to TRBJ1-4, with 8 bases identical to TRBD1. The germline V gene has CDR1 SGHRS and CDR2 YFSETQ. V dropped 2 bases and J dropped 5; count of bases not matched to a gene: 2. The CDR3 covers 14 residues.

The chain has TRBV2 and TRBJ1-4, with 7 bases lining up with TRBD1. Germline-derived CDR1 and CDR2 are SNHLY and FYNNEI. V gave up 6 bases and J gave up 8 bases; unmatched junction bases: 9. This CDR3 has 14 amino acids. The CDR3 coding sequence is TGTGCCAGCAGCGCCCAGGGGGTTCGGGAAAAACTGTTTTTT. It specifies CASSAQGVREKLFF.

Only one count was recorded for this clone. The J gene is TRBJ1-2, the V gene TRBV25-1; the match to TRBD1 covers 7 bases. This CDR3 spans 15 amino acids. Per germline, CDR1 MGHDK and CDR2 SYGVNS. Germline trimming cut 2 bases from V and 8 bases from J; bases unmatched to any gene: 11. The CDR3 sequence is CASSEKIGQGDGYTF. CDR3 coding DNA: TGTGCCAGCAGTGAAAAGATTGGGCAGGGGGACGGCTACACCTTC.

The gene calls are TRBV18 and TRBJ1-2; D perhaps matches TRBD1 (6 bases). Trimming left V 3 bases short and J 4 bases short, with 15 bases between. Germline V CDR1 and CDR2: KGHSH, LQKENI. CDR3 length equals 15 residues. CDR3 in DNA: TGTGCCAGCTCACCTCAAGGACAGTTCCCCTATGGCTACACCTTC. This translates into CASSPQGQFPYGYTF.

This clone was observed once. Additional DNA sequences in this sample encode the identical CDR3. The rearrangement joins TRBV12-3 or TRBV12-4 to TRBJ2-7; D is possibly TRBD1 (5 bases). Trimming removed 4 bases from V and 3 bases from J, with 7 bases in between. The CDR3 is made up of 12 amino acids. The CDR3: CASSSDSYEQYF. CDR3 DNA sequence: TGTGCCAGCAGTTCCGACAGCTACGAGCAGTACTTC.

This rearrangement joins TRBV5-5 to TRBJ1-1; a possible D gene is TRBD1 (6 bases). This CDR3 contains 14 residues. V was cut by 0 bases and J by 1 base, with 7 bases left in between. Germline V gene lookup returns CDR1 SGHKS and CDR2 YYEKEE (reference sequence). CDR3 in amino acids: CASSLDRANTEAFF. The CDR3 nucleotides are TGTGCCAGCAGCTTGGACAGGGCGAACACTGAAGCTTTCTTT.

The chain employs TRBV18 and TRBJ2-2; TRBD1 matches at 8 bases. The CDR3 loop spans 19 amino acids. V shed 1 base, J shed 1 base, and the junction held 11 bases outside the gene matches. Germline V gene sequence: CDR1 KGHSH, CDR2 LQKENI. The CDR3 loop reads CASSPRGPSGTGNTGELFF. As DNA, the CDR3 is TGTGCCAGCTCACCACGGGGTCCCTCCGGGACAGGGAACACCGGGGAGCTGTTTTTT.

This chain uses TRBV10-3 with TRBJ2-1; 11 positions agree with TRBD2. Looked up from germline, CDR1 is ENHRY and CDR2 is SYGVKD. This CDR3 comprises 17 residues. V lost 4 bases and J lost 6; bases outside the gene matches: 11. The CDR3 DNA sequence: TGTGCCATCAGTGTGCCTAGCGGGGGGAGTACGTCCAATGAGCAGTTCTTC. This gives the protein CAISVPSGGSTSNEQFF.

The chain links TRBV29-1 to TRBJ1-1; TRBD1 matches 8 bases. This CDR3 comprises 12 residues. CDR1 SQVTM and CDR2 ANQGSEA come from the germline V gene. Germline trimming cut 6 bases from V and 7 bases from J; bases unmatched to any gene: 7. The CDR3 DNA reads as TGCAGCGTGAGCGGGACAGGTGTTGAAGCTTTCTTT. Amino acid sequence: CSVSGTGVEAFF.

The V gene is TRBV20-1, the J gene TRBJ2-7, with 8 bases that match TRBD1. With 5 bases clipped from V and 4 bases from J, the junction kept 1 base outside the gene matches. Germline loops: CDR1 DFQATT, CDR2 SNEGSKA (reference sequence). CDR3 length equals 11 residues. The CDR3 protein is CSAGQGYEQYF. Here the CDR3 DNA reads TGCAGTGCTGGACAGGGATACGAGCAGTACTTC.

For the CDR3, the DNA is TGTGCCTCCTTGGAGGTTGCCGGGGGAAAGTCACCCCTCCACTTT. It is translated as CASLEVAGGKSPLHF. The rearrangement joins TRBV19 to TRBJ1-6; maybe TRBD1 (5 bases). Trimming cost V 11 bases and J 10 bases, with 24 bases left between them. The CDR3 covers 15 residues. Germline CDR1 reads LNHDA; CDR2 reads SQIVND (reference sequence).

J is TRBJ2-7 and V is TRBV4-2; D is possibly TRBD1 (5 bases). Trimming took off 0 bases at V and 3 bases at J, with 15 bases between the two ends. Germline V CDR1 and CDR2: LGHNA, YNFKEQ. This CDR3 spans 16 amino acids. CDR3 loop: CASSQDSRGTSYEQYF. CDR3 nucleotide sequence: TGTGCCAGCAGCCAAGATTCAAGGGGCACAAGCTACGAGCAGTACTTC.